A single sample gave rise to the 30 T cell receptor beta chains below, sequenced in a study of blood T cell repertoires in COVID-19. Measured with immunoSEQ multiplex PCR; TCRdb has only the in-frame clones, and not every one. The profile shows some 150,000 clones, over 75% of them singletons. What was sequenced was peripheral blood. These receptors were collected from a woman in her thirties or forties with acute or convalescent COVID-19.

This clone has a handful of counts. The chain carries TRBV3-1 (or the pseudogene TRBV3-2) and TRBJ1-1, with TRBD1 matching 7 bases. Germline CDR1 reads LGHDT; CDR2 reads YNNKEL (reference sequence). The CDR3 extends over 14 amino acids. V shed 4 bases and J 0 bases; nucleotides not matched to a gene: 2. CDR3 amino acids: CASSPTGLNTEAFF. As DNA, the CDR3 is TGTGCCAGCAGCCCGACAGGGCTGAACACTGAAGCTTTCTTT.

The chain combines TRBV5-6 with TRBJ2-1; 16 bases fit TRBD2. Germline trimming cut 0 bases from V and 8 bases from J; bases unmatched to any gene: 11. The CDR3 covers 19 residues. Germline assignment: CDR1 SGHDT and CDR2 YYEEEE. The CDR3 loop is CASSLEGGLAGGTLDEQFF. In DNA form, the CDR3 reads TGTGCCAGCAGCTTGGAAGGGGGACTAGCGGGAGGGACGTTAGATGAGCAGTTCTTC.

The rearrangement joins TRBV18 to TRBJ1-1, with D uncertain. V was shortened by 1 base and J by 1 base, with 4 bases between the two germline ends. The CDR3 has 13 residues. CDR1 is KGHSH, CDR2 LQKENI, per germline. As DNA, the CDR3 is TGTGCCAGCTCACCACAGAGGAACACTGAAGCTTTCTTT. It yields the protein CASSPQRNTEAFF. Combining the CDR3 with reference TRBV18 and TRBJ1-1 gives the whole variable domain NAGVMQNPRHLVRRRGQEARLRCSPMKGHSHVYWYRQLPEEGLKFMVYLQKENIIDESGMPKERFSAEFPKEGPSILRIQQVVRGDSAAYFCASSPQRNTEAFFGQGTRLTVV.

The chain carries TRBV19 and TRBJ1-2; tentatively, D is TRBD1 (6 bases). Germline V gene sequence: CDR1 LNHDA, CDR2 SQIVND (reference sequence). The length of the CDR3 is 15 residues. The V end was cut by 5 bases, the J end by 0 bases, with 13 bases between. The CDR3 coding sequence is TGTGCCAGTAGTTCTCAGACAGGCCCTAACTATGGCTACACCTTC. Its translation: CASSSQTGPNYGYTF.

The rearrangement uses TRBV6-2 or TRBV6-3 and TRBJ1-5; 9 nucleotides line up with TRBD1. Germline V gene lookup returns CDR1 MNHEY and CDR2 SVGEGT. V lost 5 bases and J lost 1; bases outside the gene matches: 6. The CDR3 extends over 16 amino acids. DNA of the CDR3: TGTGCCAGCAGTCTATCCGGGACAGGGAGCAATCAGCCCCAGCATTTT. Protein product: CASSLSGTGSNQPQHF.

The rearrangement joins TRBV6-7 to TRBJ1-6, with D maybe TRBD1 (6 bases). TRBV6-7 is an open reading frame whose function is uncertain. The germline V and J ends were trimmed by 0 bases and 7 bases, with 10 bases remaining between them. The CDR3 sequence is 15 residues long. The CDR3, as DNA: TGTGCCAGCAGTTACTCGCCAGGGACAAATTCACCCCTCCACTTT. Encoded protein: CASSYSPGTNSPLHF.

The J gene is TRBJ2-3, the V gene TRBV6-5; 13 bases map to TRBD2. The CDR3 loop spans 15 amino acids. CDR1 is MNHEY, CDR2 SVGAGI, per germline. Trimming took 6 bases from V and 4 from J; bases not matched to a gene: 4. The CDR3 protein is CASRPGLAGSDTQYF. In DNA, the CDR3 is TGTGCCAGCAGGCCGGGACTAGCGGGGTCAGATACGCAGTATTTT.

This clone was counted a few times. At one boundary the junction diverges from the germline segment, which might be a read error. This chain uses TRBV7-9 with TRBJ1-6; weak D call: TRBD1 (6 bases). The CDR3 sequence is 15 residues long. From germline, CDR1 is SEHNR and CDR2 FQNEAQ (reference sequence). CDR3 in DNA: TGTGCCAGCAGCTTCGGGTCCGGTGAACGGACAGTCCCTGGCTTT. Translation: CASSFGSGERTVPGF.

This clone appeared a single time. The chain carries TRBV6-2 or TRBV6-3 and TRBJ2-7; 7 nucleotides match TRBD2. Germline loops: CDR1 MNHEY, CDR2 SVGEGT. Unmatched junction bases numbered 9, after V lost 4 bases and J lost 3 bases. There are 15 residues in the CDR3. CDR3 nucleotides: TGTGCCAGCAGTTTGAGCGGGATAAACGTCTACGAGCAGTACTTC. Translating it yields CASSLSGINVYEQYF.

The J gene is TRBJ1-1, the V gene TRBV7-9; D not resolved. With 10 bases removed from V and 0 bases from J, the gap between germline ends came to 12 bases. Germline V CDR1 and CDR2: SEHNR, FQNEAQ (reference sequence). The CDR3 is made up of 13 amino acids. The CDR3 region has the DNA TGTGCCACTGGGGAGGGAATGAACACTGAAGCTTTCTTT. It specifies CATGEGMNTEAFF.

CDR3 region: CASSYRGGYNEQFF. The CDR3 DNA follows: TGTGCCAGCAGTTACCGGGGGGGCTACAATGAGCAGTTCTTC. V is TRBV6-5 and J is TRBJ2-1; 8 positions agree with TRBD2. The V and J ends lost 2 bases and 3 bases, in that order; junction bases with no gene match: 0. The CDR3 is made up of 14 amino acids. The germline V gene has CDR1 MNHEY and CDR2 SVGAGI.

The V and J genes are TRBV5-1 and TRBJ2-2; D gene unclear. The CDR3 has 13 residues. CDR1 is SGHRS, CDR2 YFSETQ, per germline. V was pared by 4 bases and J by 0 bases, with 4 bases between. CDR3 nucleotide sequence: TGCGCCAGCAGCCTAGCGAACACCGGGGAGCTGTTTTTT. Encoded protein: CASSLANTGELFF.

V usage is TRBV5-6 and J usage is TRBJ1-2; TRBD1 matches 8 bases. This CDR3 has 13 residues. Per germline, CDR1 SGHDT and CDR2 YYEEEE. Unmatched junction bases numbered 3, after V lost 3 bases and J lost 5 bases. The CDR3 loop reads CASSWGQEYGYTF. The CDR3 coding sequence is TGTGCCAGCAGCTGGGGACAGGAATATGGCTACACCTTC.

The chain employs TRBV10-3 and TRBJ2-5, with D possibly matching TRBD2 (5 bases). V gave up 6 bases and J gave up 5 bases, with 10 bases separating them. The CDR3 length is 12 residues. The germline V gene has CDR1 ENHRY and CDR2 SYGVKD. The CDR3 sequence: CAISGPGETQYF. The CDR3, as DNA: TGTGCCATCAGCGGGCCGGGGGAGACCCAGTACTTC.

The chain employs TRBV5-1 and TRBJ2-4; 13 nucleotides agree with TRBD2. After removal of 4 bases from V and 6 bases from J, the junction contained 7 bases not matched to a gene. CDR3 length: 16 residues. The germline V gene has CDR1 SGHRS and CDR2 YFSETQ. The CDR3 reads CASSGTSGGARNIQYF. CDR3 nucleotide sequence: TGCGCCAGCAGCGGAACTAGCGGGGGGGCTCGAAACATTCAGTACTTC.

This clone was observed a handful of times. This chain links TRBV6-5 with TRBJ2-4, with D tentatively TRBD2 (6 bases). In germline, CDR1 is MNHEY, CDR2 SVGAGI. V lost 8 bases and J 3 bases, leaving 8 bases between the germline ends. CDR3 size: 12 residues. In nucleotides, the CDR3 is TGTGCCAGCCGGGACTTCAAAAACATTCAGTACTTC. Amino acid sequence: CASRDFKNIQYF.

This clone was counted ten times or more. The sample holds other DNA sequences that translate to the same CDR3. V usage is TRBV6-6 and J usage is TRBJ1-6; 9 bases match TRBD1. Losses at the gene ends were 5 bases for V and 0 bases for J; bases not matched to a gene: 5. In germline, CDR1 is MNHNY, CDR2 SVGAGI (reference sequence). This CDR3 has 17 amino acids. CDR3 in amino acids: CASSPGQGSSYNSPLHF. In nucleotides, the CDR3 is TGTGCCAGCAGTCCGGGACAGGGAAGCTCCTATAATTCACCCCTCCACTTT.

The chain employs TRBV7-2 and TRBJ2-7; 9 nucleotides line up with TRBD2. Trimming cost V 5 bases and J 4 bases; bases outside gene matches: 6. Germline CDR1 and CDR2: SGHTA and FQGNSA. This CDR3 comprises 14 residues. The chain's CDR3 is CASSTLAGPYEQYF. The CDR3 DNA sequence: TGTGCCAGCAGCACTCTAGCGGGGCCTTACGAGCAGTACTTC.

The chain uses TRBV5-1 and TRBJ2-3, with 7 bases aligning to TRBD1. This CDR3 contains 15 residues. Germline V gene data show CDR1 as SGHRS and CDR2 as YFSETQ. The ends lost 5 bases at V and 1 base at J; junction bases unmatched: 7. The CDR3 DNA follows: TGCGCCAGCAGGGAGACAGGGTTTGGCACAGATACGCAGTATTTT. Protein sequence: CASRETGFGTDTQYF.

The chain recombines TRBV7-3 with TRBJ2-3; 7 bases match TRBD2. CDR1 and CDR2 (germline): SGHTA, FQGTGA. The V and J ends lost 5 bases and 2 bases, in that order; junction bases with no gene match: 7. The CDR3 consists of 15 residues. CDR3 in DNA: TGTGCCAGCAGCCAGGACGGGGGGTTCACAGATACGCAGTATTTT. Its translation is CASSQDGGFTDTQYF.

The chain recombines TRBV10-1 with TRBJ2-1, with TRBD2 as a possible D gene (5 bases). CDR3 size: 14 residues. Germline CDR1 and CDR2: WNHNN and SYGVQD (reference sequence). Trimming removed 9 bases from V and 7 bases from J, with 19 bases in between. The CDR3 DNA sequence: TGCGCCAGACCGCTTCCGGGAACAATTAATGAGCAGTTCTTC. This gives the protein CARPLPGTINEQFF.

This chain joins TRBV28 and TRBJ1-3; the D gene is possibly TRBD1 (5 bases). Between the trimmed V and J ends, which lost 3 bases and 3 bases, there was a span of 12 bases. CDR1 MDHEN and CDR2 SYDVKM come from the germline V gene. The CDR3 has 15 amino acids. The CDR3 spells CASSFGGNRGNTIYF. The DNA for the CDR3 is TGTGCCAGCAGTTTCGGGGGTAACCGTGGAAACACCATATATTTT.

This chain joins TRBV20-1 and TRBJ2-1; D might be TRBD2 (6 bases). Germline CDR1 and CDR2: DFQATT and SNEGSKA (reference sequence). There are 14 residues in the CDR3. Trimming shortened V by 3 bases and J by 9 bases, and 18 bases separated the two germline ends. CDR3 sequence (DNA): TGCAGTGCTAGTAGTTGGAGGGTTCTGGGTGAGCAGTTCTTC. Translating gives CSASSWRVLGEQFF.

The chain links TRBV18 to TRBJ2-2; D ambiguous. The CDR3 contains 16 residues. Germline V gives CDR1 KGHSH, CDR2 LQKENI. The germline V and J ends were trimmed by 1 base and 2 bases, with 11 bases remaining between them. The DNA for the CDR3 is TGTGCCAGCTCACCACTTTCCCTGAGTAACACCGGGGAGCTGTTTTTT. It specifies CASSPLSLSNTGELFF.

DNA for the CDR3: TGTGCCAGCAGCTACACTAGGCTAGAGACCCAGTACTTC. This gives the protein CASSYTRLETQYF. The V gene is TRBV28, the J gene TRBJ2-5; TRBD2 is a possible D gene (5 bases). V gave up 6 bases and J gave up 4 bases, with 12 bases separating them. Germline V gene sequence: CDR1 MDHEN, CDR2 SYDVKM. The CDR3 consists of 13 residues.

CDR3 coding DNA: TGTGCCAGCAATGCAGGGTTGGTCGGGGAGCTGTTTTTT. Translated: CASNAGLVGELFF. The chain is built from TRBV2 and TRBJ2-2, with a tentative D call TRBD1 (5 bases). The germline V and J ends were trimmed by 7 bases and 7 bases, with 13 bases remaining between them. The CDR3 covers 13 residues. Germline CDR1 and CDR2: SNHLY and FYNNEI. The variable domain in full, with the rest retrieved from reference TRBV2 and TRBJ2-2, is EPEVTQTPSHQVTQMGQEVILRCVPISNHLYFYWYRQILGQKVEFLVSFYNNEISEKSEIFDDQFSVERPDGSNFTLKIRSTKLEDSAMYFCASNAGLVGELFFGEGSRLTVL.

This clone was seen once. The V call is TRBV13, the J call TRBJ2-7; 8 nucleotides agree with TRBD2. Looked up from germline, CDR1 is PRHDT and CDR2 is FYEKMQ (reference sequence). V gave up 1 base and J gave up 2 bases; unmatched junction bases: 7. The CDR3 has 16 amino acids. CDR3 sequence (DNA): TGTGCCAGCAGCTTAGTTGGTAGCGGGGTGACCTACGAGCAGTACTTC. Translating gives CASSLVGSGVTYEQYF.

The V call is TRBV9, the J call TRBJ2-1; 7 nucleotides line up with TRBD2. Germline V gene lookup returns CDR1 SGDLS and CDR2 YYNGEE. The CDR3 is 16 amino acids. The junction had 8 bases not matched to a gene; V was cut back by 0 bases and J by 5 bases. Here the CDR3 DNA reads TGTGCCAGCAGCGTAGGAGGGGACTACTGGGACAATGAGCAGTTCTTC. Translation gives CASSVGGDYWDNEQFF.

The chain employs TRBV30 and TRBJ1-1; 7 nucleotides match TRBD1. The CDR3 length is 16 residues. The V and J ends lost 4 bases and 1 base, in that order; junction bases with no gene match: 12. CDR1 and CDR2 (germline): GTSNPN, SVGIG (reference sequence). CDR3 region: CAWTPPRWTGNTEAFF. The CDR3 nucleotides read TGTGCCTGGACTCCCCCACGTTGGACAGGGAACACTGAAGCTTTCTTT.

The genes are TRBV6-5 and TRBJ1-5; 10 bases agree with TRBD1. CDR1 is MNHEY and CDR2 is SVGAGI in the germline V gene. V trimming: 9 bases; J trimming: 4 bases; junction bases outside the gene matches: 6. CDR3 length: 14 residues. CDR3 in amino acids: CASGQGVGNQPQHF. The CDR3 DNA is TGTGCCAGTGGACAGGGGGTTGGTAATCAGCCCCAGCATTTT.